This TCR beta chain was documented in a study of control samples from healthy donors and cancer patients. Trimming at V came to 2 bases and at J to 8 bases, leaving 5 bases not matched to a gene. CDR1 LNHDA and CDR2 SQIVND come from the germline V gene (reference sequence). There are 15 residues in the CDR3. Generated by immunoSEQ multiplex PCR, the TCRdb table keeps only in-frame clones and is missing some. Of around 130,000 clones in the sample, roughly 86% were seen once. This clone is labeled medium-sized (0.01 to 0.1%). This chain links TRBV19 with TRBJ2-1, with 11 positions matching TRBD2. The clonotype comes from a man aged 50-59 years with head and neck cancer. The sample comprised PBMCs. DNA for the CDR3: TGTGCCAGTAGTATAACTAGCGGGAGTTTCGATGAGCAGTTCTTC. It codes for CASSITSGSFDEQFF. Filled out from reference TRBV19 and TRBJ2-1, the complete variable domain reads DGGITQSPKYLFRKEGQNVTLSCEQNLNHDAMYWYRQDPGQGLRLIYYSQIVNDFQKGDIAEGYSVSREKKESFPLTVTSAQKNPTAFYLCASSITSGSFDEQFFGPGTRLTVL.